This entry describes one TCR beta chain. This entry comes from a study of technical replicates of blood from a handful of donors. Measured with immunoSEQ multiplex PCR; TCRdb has only the in-frame clones, and not every one. The table includes some 74,000 clones, around 89% detected once. With V trimmed by 2 bases and J by 7 bases, 2 bases remained unmatched. CDR1 and CDR2 (germline): SGHTA, FQGTGA. The CDR3 sequence is 14 residues long. The origin of this receptor is a human donor in good health. The sequenced material came from T cells isolated from PBMCs. The chain couples TRBV7-3 to TRBJ2-1; 10 bases agree with TRBD2. The CDR3 sequence: CASSLALAGNEQFF. CDR3 coding DNA: TGTGCCAGCAGCTTAGCACTAGCGGGAAATGAGCAGTTCTTC.